This TCR beta chain stems from a study of shared clonotypes between healthy human individuals. The repertoire was sequenced with immunoSEQ multiplex PCR; TCRdb's copy has only in-frame clones and lacks some. The table has 950,000 to 1,300,000 clones, about 70% seen once. CDR1 is MGHRA, CDR2 YSYEKL, per germline. Between the trimmed V and J ends, which lost 0 bases and 7 bases, there was a span of 12 bases. CDR3 length: 14 amino acids. This receptor was taken from a man between 18 and 29 years old in good health. The sequencing sample was made of memory CD4+ T cells sorted from blood. Subset: CD45RA-negative fraction. The V call is TRBV4-1, the J call TRBJ1-2; D not certain. The CDR3 loop reads CASSQDFSTSGYTF. As DNA, the CDR3 is TGCGCCAGCAGCCAAGATTTCAGTACGAGTGGCTACACCTTC.